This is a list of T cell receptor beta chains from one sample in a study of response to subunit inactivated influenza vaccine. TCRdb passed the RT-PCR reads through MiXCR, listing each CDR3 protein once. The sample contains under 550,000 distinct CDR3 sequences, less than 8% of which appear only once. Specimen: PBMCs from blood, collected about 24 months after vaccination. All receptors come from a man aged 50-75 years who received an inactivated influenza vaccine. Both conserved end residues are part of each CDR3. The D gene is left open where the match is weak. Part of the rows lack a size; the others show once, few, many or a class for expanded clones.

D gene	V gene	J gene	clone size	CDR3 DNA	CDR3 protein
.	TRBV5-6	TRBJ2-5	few	TGTGCCAGCAGCCCCGGGCTGCGGGGACTTCTCGAGACCCAGTACTTC	CASSPGLRGLLETQYF
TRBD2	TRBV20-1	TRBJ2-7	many	TGCAGTGCAAGCTCCGGGACTAGCGGGATGTACGAGCAGTACTTC	CSASSGTSGMYEQYF
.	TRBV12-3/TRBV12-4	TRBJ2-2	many	TGTGCCAGCATTCTCCACGGGGAGCTGTTTTTT	CASILHGELFF
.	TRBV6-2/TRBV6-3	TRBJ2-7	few	TGTGCCAGCAGTTACATAAGGACGGGGAACTACGAGCAGTACTTC	CASSYIRTGNYEQYF
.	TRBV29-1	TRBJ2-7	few	TGCAGCGTTGAATGGCGCAAGCAGGGGAACGCCTACGAGCAGTACTTC	CSVEWRKQGNAYEQYF
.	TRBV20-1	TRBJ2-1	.	TGCAATCCTCGGGACGGACTTTCTAGGGAGCAGTTCTTC	CNPRDGLSREQFF
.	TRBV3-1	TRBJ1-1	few	TGTGCCAGCAGCCAAGGTCCCTCAGCAGCTTTCTTT	CASSQGPSAAFF
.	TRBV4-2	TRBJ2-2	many	TGTGCCAGCAGCCAAGAGTTGTTGCGGAACACCGGGGAGCTGTTTTTT	CASSQELLRNTGELFF
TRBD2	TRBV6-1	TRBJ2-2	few	TGTGCCAGCAGGGGAGGTGGGAGGGTAAGCGGGGAGCTGTTTTTT	CASRGGGRVSGELFF
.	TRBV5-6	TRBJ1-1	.	TGTGCCAGCAGCCTTGGACCCCAAGCTTTCTTT	CASSLGPQAFF
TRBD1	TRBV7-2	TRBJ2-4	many	TGTGCCAGCAGCTCGGGACAGGGGGCCCGTATTCAGTACTTC	CASSSGQGARIQYF
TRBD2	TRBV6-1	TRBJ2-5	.	TGTGCCAGCAGTAAAGGCAGGACTAGCGGGGACAACTCTCTCTACTTC	CASSKGRTSGDNSLYF
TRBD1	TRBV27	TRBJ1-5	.	TGTGCCAGCAGGGGGACAGGGGGGGGTTACAATCAGCCCCAGCATTTT	CASRGTGGGYNQPQHF
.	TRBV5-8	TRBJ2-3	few	TGTGCCAGCAACAACTGGGGCGGGGTCACAGATACGCAGTATTTT	CASNNWGGVTDTQYF
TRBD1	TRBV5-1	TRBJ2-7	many	TGCGCCAGCAGCTCCATACAGGGGTCCTTAGGGGAGCAGTACTTC	CASSSIQGSLGEQYF
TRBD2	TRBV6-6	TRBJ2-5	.	TGTGCCAGCACCACACTAGCGACTGTGGCCCAGTACTTC	CASTTLATVAQYF
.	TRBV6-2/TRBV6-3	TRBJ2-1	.	TGTGCCAGCAGTTATGGTTATAGCTCCTACAATGAGCAGTTCTTC	CASSYGYSSYNEQFF
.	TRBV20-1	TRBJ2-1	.	TGCAGTGCTGCCGAACAGACCTACAATGAGCAGTTCTTC	CSAAEQTYNEQFF
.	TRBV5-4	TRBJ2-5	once	TGTGCCAGCAGCTTGGGCCCCGGGACACTGGACAAAGAGACCCAGTACTTC	CASSLGPGTLDKETQYF
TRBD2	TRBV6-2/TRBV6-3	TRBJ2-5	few	TGTGCCAGCAGTTACGGACTAGCGGGAATGGAGACCCAGTACTTC	CASSYGLAGMETQYF
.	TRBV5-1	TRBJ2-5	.	TGCGCCAGCAGACAGCCAGGAGGGGAAGAGACCCAGTACTTC	CASRQPGGEETQYF
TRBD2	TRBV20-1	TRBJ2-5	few	TGCAGCCTCCCTTCCGGGGAGGGCCCCCGATTC	CSLPSGEGPRF
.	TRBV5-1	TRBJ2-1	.	TGCGCCAGCAGCACCTGGGAGGACTCCTACAATGAGCAGTTCTTC	CASSTWEDSYNEQFF
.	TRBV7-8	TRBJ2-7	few	TGTGCCAGCAGCTTAAGTGGGCTAGCGCTGGAGCAGTACTTC	CASSLSGLALEQYF
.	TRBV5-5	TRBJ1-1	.	TGTGCCAGCAGCTTGGGTCTACACACTGAAGCTTTCTTT	CASSLGLHTEAFF
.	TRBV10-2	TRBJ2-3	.	TGCGCCAGCAGGGTTAGATGGGGCACAGATACGCAGTATTTT	CASRVRWGTDTQYF
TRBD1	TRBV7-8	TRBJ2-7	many	TGTGCCAGCAGCTTTTTGGGGACAGGGGGATACGAGCAGTACTTC	CASSFLGTGGYEQYF
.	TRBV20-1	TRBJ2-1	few	TGCAGTGCTAGAGACATTGCGGCTAGCTCCTACAATGAGCAGTTCTTC	CSARDIAASSYNEQFF
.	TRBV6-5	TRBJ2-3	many	TGTGCCAGCAGTTACTCGACCTCGACAGATACGCAGTATTTT	CASSYSTSTDTQYF
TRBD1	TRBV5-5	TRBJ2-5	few	TGTGCCAGCAGCTCGCCGGGACAGGTCTCAGAGACCCAGTACTTC	CASSSPGQVSETQYF
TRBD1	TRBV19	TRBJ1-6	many	TGTGCCAGTAGTTGGGACAGGGGGAATAATTCACCCCTCCACTTT	CASSWDRGNNSPLHF
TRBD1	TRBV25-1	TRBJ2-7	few	TGTGCCAGCTCAACAGGGGTCGAGCAGTACTTC	CASSTGVEQYF
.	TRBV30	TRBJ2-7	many	TGTGCCTGCAACCCTACCAGCGGGACAGGTACCTACGAGCAGTACTTC	CACNPTSGTGTYEQYF
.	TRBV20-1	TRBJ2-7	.	TGCAGTGCTAGAGAATTTGAGCGGTTCTACGAGCAGTACTTC	CSAREFERFYEQYF
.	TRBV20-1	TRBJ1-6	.	TGCAGTGCCAGGCCCAGCTCCTATAATTCACCCCTCCACTTT	CSARPSSYNSPLHF